This T cell receptor (beta chain) was recorded in a study of CD8+ T cells in alopecia areata. Whole-study context: Twice a day, 5 to 10 mg of oral tofacitinib was administered to treated patients.

Study-wide points: Throughout tofacitinib, many expanded lesional clones continued to persist in scalp and blood.

Treatment noted: oral pan-JAK inhibitor, 5-10 mg twice daily. Peripheral blood, together with lesional scalp punch biopsies, was collected from alopecia areata patients. Sorting from PBMCs produced CD4+ and CD8+ T cells. V was pared by 8 bases and J by 3 bases, with 17 bases between. The CDR3 is 15 amino acids. Germline V lookup: CDR1 SNHLY, CDR2 FYNNEI. Regarding this clone: Its antigen remains unidentified.

Isolated RNA was reverse transcribed into cDNA used as the sequencing template. Only in-frame clones appear in the TCRdb table, and some are missing; sequencing was by immunoSEQ multiplex PCR. The sample yields 150,000 to 200,000 clones, roughly 63% seen once. The genes are TRBV2 and TRBJ1-5, with D possibly matching TRBD1 (5 bases). The TCR comes from a human donor with alopecia areata. Sequences were derived from CD4+ T cells sorted from blood, sampled at approximately week 60, from a patient treated with tofacitinib. The CDR3 coding sequence is TGTGCCAGCTCACTAGTAGGGGTTGCCAATCAGCCCCAGCATTTT. Translating it yields CASSLVGVANQPQHF.